This T cell receptor beta chain was observed in a study of cytomegalovirus exposure and HLA in healthy donors. Turning to the study itself: According to later analysis, the same platform produced the approximately 130 validation and several hundred first-cohort repertoires. General observations from the study: In vitro testing confirmed a few CMV-associated chains as specific for CMV antigens. Subsequent analysis revealed that first-cohort TCR clusters tended to co-occur in the 110 or so validation repertoires. Rare sequences made up most TCRs, while some public TCRs were found in many donors.

For this clone: Its antigen is unknown.

Sequencing used immunoSEQ multiplex PCR; TCRdb keeps in-frame clones, though not all of them. The sample lists 300,000 to 450,000 clones, 80% to 90% seen once, with approximately 0.8% in the top ten. Trimming removed 1 base at V and 2 bases at J, with 6 bases between. CDR3 length: 14 residues. Germline V CDR1 and CDR2: LNHDA, SQIVND (reference sequence). The TCR was taken from a woman under 30 in good health and CMV-seronegative. The rearrangement links TRBV19 to TRBJ2-1, with TRBD2 as a possible D gene (6 bases). Material: PBMCs. CDR3 bases: TGTGCCAGTAGTATAGCGGGAGCCTACAATGAGCAGTTCTTC. It is translated as CASSIAGAYNEQFF.